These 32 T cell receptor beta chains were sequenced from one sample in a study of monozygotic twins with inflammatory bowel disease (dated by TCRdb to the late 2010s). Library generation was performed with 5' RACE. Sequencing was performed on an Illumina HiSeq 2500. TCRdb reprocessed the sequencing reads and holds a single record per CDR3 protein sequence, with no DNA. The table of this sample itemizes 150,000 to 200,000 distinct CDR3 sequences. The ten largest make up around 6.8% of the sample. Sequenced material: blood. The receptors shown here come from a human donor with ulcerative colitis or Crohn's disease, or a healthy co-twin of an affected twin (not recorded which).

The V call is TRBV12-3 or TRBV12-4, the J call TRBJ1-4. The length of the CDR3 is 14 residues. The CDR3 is CASSLGPSTRKLFF.

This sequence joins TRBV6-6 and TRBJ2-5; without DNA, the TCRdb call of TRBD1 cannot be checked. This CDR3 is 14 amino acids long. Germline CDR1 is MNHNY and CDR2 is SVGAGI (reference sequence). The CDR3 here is CASSRPQGGETQYF.

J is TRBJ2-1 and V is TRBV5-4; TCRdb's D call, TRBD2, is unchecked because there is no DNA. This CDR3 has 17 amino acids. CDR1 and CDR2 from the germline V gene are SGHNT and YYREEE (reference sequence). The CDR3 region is CASSLPPSGLTHNEQFF.

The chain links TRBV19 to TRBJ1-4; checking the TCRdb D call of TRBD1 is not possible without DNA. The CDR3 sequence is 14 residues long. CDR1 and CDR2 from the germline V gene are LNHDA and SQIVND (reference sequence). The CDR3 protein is CASRNRGPGEKLFF.

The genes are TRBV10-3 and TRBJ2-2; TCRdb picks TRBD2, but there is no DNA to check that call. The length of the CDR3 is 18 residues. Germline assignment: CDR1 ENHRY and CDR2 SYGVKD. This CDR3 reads CAISAGGDIAGAVGELFF.

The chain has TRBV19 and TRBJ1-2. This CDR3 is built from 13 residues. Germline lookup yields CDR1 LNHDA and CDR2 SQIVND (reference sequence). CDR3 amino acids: CASAGGRFYGYTF.

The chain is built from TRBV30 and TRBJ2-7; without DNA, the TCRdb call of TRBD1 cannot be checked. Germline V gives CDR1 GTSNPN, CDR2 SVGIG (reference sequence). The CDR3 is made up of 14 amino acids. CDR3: CAWSPGQGPYEQYF. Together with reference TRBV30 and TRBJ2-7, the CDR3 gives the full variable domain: SQTIHQWPATLVQPVGSPLSLECTVEGTSNPNLYWYRQAAGRGLQLLFYSVGIGQISSEVPQNLSASRPQDRQFILSSKKLLLSDSGFYLCAWSPGQGPYEQYFGPGTRLTVT.

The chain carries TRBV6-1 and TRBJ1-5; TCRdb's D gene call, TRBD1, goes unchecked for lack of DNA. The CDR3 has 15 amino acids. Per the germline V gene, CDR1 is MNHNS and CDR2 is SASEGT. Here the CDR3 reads CASSPFTGAAGAQHF.

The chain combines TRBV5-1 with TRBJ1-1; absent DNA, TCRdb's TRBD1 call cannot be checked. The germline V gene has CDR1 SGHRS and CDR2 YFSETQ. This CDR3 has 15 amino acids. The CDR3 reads CASSPKQGMNTEAFF.

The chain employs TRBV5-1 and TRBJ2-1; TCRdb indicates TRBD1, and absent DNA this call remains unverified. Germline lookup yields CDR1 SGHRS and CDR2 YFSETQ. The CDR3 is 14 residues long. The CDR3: CASSRDTYYNEQFF.

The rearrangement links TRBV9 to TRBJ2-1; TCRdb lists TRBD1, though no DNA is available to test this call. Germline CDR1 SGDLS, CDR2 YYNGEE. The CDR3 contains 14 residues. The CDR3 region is CASSAPGPYNEQFF. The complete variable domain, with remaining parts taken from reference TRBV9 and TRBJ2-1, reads DSGVTQTPKHLITATGQRVTLRCSPRSGDLSVYWYQQSLDQGLQFLIQYYNGEERAKGNILERFSAQQFPDLHSELNLSSLELGDSALYFCASSAPGPYNEQFFGPGTRLTVL.

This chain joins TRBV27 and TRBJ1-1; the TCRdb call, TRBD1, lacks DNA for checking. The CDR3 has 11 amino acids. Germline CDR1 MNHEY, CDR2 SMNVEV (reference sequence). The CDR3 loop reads CASSFRGEAFF.

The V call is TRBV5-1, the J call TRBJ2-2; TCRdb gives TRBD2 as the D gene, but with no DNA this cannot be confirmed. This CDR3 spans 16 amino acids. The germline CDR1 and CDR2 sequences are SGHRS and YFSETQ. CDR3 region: CASTLRMGLNTGELFF.

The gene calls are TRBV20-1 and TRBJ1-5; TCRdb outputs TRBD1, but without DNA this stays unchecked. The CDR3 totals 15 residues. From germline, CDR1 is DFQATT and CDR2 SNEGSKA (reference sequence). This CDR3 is CSARERTDSNQPQHF.

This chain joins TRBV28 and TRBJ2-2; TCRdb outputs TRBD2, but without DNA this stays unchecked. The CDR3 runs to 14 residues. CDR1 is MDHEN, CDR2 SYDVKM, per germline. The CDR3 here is CASSFWTSDGELFF. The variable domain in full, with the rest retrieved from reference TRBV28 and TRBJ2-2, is DVKVTQSSRYLVKRTGEKVFLECVQDMDHENMFWYRQDPGLGLRLIYFSYDVKMKEKGDIPEGYSVSREKKERFSLILESASTNQTSMYLCASSFWTSDGELFFGEGSRLTVL.

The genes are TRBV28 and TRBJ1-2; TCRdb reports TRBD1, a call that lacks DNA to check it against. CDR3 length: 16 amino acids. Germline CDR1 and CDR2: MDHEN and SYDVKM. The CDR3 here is CASGSPHRVRENGYTF.

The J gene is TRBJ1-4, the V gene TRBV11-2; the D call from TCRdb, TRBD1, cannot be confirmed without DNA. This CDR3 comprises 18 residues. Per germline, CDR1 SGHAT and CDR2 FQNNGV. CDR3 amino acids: CASSLGTPWGDLNEKLFF.

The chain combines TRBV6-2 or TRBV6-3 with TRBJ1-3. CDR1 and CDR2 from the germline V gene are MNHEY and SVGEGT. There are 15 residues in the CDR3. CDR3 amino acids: CASSRGRHSGNTIYF.

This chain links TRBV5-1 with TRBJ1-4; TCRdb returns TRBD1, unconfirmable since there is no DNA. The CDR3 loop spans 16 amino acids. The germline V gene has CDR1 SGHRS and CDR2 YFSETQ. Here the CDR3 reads CASSPPEARTGEKLFF.

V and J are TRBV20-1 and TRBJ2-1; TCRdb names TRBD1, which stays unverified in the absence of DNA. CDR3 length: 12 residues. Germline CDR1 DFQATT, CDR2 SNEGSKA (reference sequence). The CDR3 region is CSAPGQGDEQFF.

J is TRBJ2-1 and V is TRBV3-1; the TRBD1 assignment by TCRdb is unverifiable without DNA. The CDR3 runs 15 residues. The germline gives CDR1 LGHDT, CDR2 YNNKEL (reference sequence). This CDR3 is CASSPRFRGQGEQFF.

This CDR3 reads CASSPLLANSPLHF. J is TRBJ1-6 and V is TRBV28. The CDR3 spans 14 residues. Germline V gene sequence: CDR1 MDHEN, CDR2 SYDVKM.

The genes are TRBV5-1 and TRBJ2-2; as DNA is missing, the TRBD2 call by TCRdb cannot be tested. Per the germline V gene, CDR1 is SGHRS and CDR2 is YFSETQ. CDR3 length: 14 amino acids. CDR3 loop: CASSLSGPDGELFF.

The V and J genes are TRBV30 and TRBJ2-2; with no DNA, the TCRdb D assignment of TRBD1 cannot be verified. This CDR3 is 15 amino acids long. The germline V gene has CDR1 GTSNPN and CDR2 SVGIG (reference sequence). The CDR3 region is CAWSVGRYGAGELFF.

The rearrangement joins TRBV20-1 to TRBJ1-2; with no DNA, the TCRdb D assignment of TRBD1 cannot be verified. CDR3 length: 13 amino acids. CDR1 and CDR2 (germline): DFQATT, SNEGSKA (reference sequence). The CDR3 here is CSARDRGSGGYTF.

CDR3 region: CAIGGNEKLFF. The chain employs TRBV6-1 and TRBJ1-4; without DNA, the TCRdb call of TRBD1 cannot be checked. The CDR3 has 11 amino acids. The V gene's germline CDR1 is MNHNS and CDR2 SASEGT.

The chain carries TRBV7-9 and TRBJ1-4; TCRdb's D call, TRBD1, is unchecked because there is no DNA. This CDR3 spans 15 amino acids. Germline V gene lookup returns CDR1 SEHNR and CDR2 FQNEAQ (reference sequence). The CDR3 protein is CASSLRTGEEEKLFF.

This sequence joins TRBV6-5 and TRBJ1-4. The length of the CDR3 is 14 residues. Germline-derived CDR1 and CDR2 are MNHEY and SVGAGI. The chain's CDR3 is CASSQLATNEKLFF.

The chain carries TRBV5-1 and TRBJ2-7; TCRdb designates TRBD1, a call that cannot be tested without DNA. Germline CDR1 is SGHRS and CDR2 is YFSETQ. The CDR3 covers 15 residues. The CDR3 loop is CASSLGTGEVYEQYF.

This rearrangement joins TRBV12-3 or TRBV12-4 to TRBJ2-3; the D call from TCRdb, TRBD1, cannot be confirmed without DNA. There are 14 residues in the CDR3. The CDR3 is CASRRDRAADTQYF.

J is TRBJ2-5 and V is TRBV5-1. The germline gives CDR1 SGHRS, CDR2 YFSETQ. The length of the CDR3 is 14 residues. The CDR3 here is CASSQDQDQETQYF.

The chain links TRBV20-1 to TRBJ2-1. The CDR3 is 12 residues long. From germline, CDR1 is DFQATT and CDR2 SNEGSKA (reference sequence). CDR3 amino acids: CSASNSHNEQFF.